Presented here are 2 T cell receptor beta chains from one specimen sequenced in a study of blood T cells in healthy people across ages. Together with a sample-barcoded 5' primer, a J-beta primer mix was included in a second PCR lasting roughly 7 to 11 cycles. TCRdb reprocessed the 5' RACE reads via MiXCR and lists one record per CDR3 protein. The sample has 870,000 or so distinct CDR3 sequences, about 30% seen once. Sequenced: blood. These receptors originate from a woman at least 80 years old in good health.

The V call is TRBV7-2, the J call TRBJ2-7; a weak D match, TRBD2 (5 bases). The CDR3 runs to 19 residues. The V gene's germline CDR1 is SGHTA and CDR2 FQGNSA. V was pared by 2 bases and J by 1 base, with 24 bases between. The DNA for the CDR3 is TGTGCCAGCAGCTTAAGGAAGCCGTTGGGCACTAGTTCTTCCTACGAGCAGTACTTC. Translation: CASSLRKPLGTSSSYEQYF. Filled out from reference TRBV7-2 and TRBJ2-7, the complete variable domain reads GAGVSQSPSNKVTEKGKDVELRCDPISGHTALYWYRQSLGQGLEFLIYFQGNSAPDKSGLPSDRFSAERTGGSVSTLTIQRTQQEDSAVYLCASSLRKPLGTSSSYEQYFGPGTRLTVT.

Points on this clonotype: A clone one base away is much larger, so this may be a read error. The genes are TRBV24-1 and TRBJ2-1; a weak D match, TRBD1 (6 bases). Trimming took off 5 bases at V and 13 bases at J, with 23 bases between the two ends. CDR1 is KGHDR, CDR2 SFDVKD, per germline. The CDR3 has 15 amino acids. CDR3 sequence: CATSVGAGASETQFF. The CDR3 nucleotides are TGTGCCACCAGTGTCGGGGCAGGGGCAAGTGAGACCCAGTTCTTC.